This TCR beta chain was recorded in a study of T cell repertoires in cytomegalovirus infection. Trimming left V 3 bases short and J 2 bases short, with 2 bases between. The CDR3 extends over 11 amino acids. CDR1 SNHLY and CDR2 FYNNEI come from the germline V gene. This clonotype was recorded at least ten times. The antigen is unknown. TCRdb recomputed calls from the reads with MiXCR, one row per CDR3 protein. Among about 230,000 distinct CDR3 sequences, about 20% were seen once, and the ten largest hold 15% to 20%. Study-wide results and caveats: The study found HLA-C-restricted CMV-specific TCR beta clonotypes dominating the ex vivo response.

Sequences were obtained from CD8+ T cells from PBMCs. The rearrangement joins TRBV2 to TRBJ2-7; unclear D gene. The sequence was collected from a human donor in good health (CMV status not recorded). Some clones in this sample may be carry-over from other donors' samples. The CDR3 DNA is TGTGCCAGCAGTGAGACCTACGAGCAGTACTTC. Protein sequence: CASSETYEQYF.